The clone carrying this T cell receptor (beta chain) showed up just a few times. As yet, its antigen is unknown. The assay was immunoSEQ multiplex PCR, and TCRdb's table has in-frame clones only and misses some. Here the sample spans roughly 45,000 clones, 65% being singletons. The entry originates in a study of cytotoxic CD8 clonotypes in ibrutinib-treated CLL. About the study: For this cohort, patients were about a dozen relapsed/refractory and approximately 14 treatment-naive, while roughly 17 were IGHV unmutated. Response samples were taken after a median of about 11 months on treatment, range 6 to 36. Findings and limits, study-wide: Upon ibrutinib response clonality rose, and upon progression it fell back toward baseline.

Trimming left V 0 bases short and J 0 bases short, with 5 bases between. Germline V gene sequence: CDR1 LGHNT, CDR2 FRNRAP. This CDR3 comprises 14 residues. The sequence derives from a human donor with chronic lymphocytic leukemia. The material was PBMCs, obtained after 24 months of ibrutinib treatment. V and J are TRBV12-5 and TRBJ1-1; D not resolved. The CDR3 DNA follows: TGTGCTAGTGGTTTGGTACCGATGAACACTGAAGCTTTCTTT. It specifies CASGLVPMNTEAFF.